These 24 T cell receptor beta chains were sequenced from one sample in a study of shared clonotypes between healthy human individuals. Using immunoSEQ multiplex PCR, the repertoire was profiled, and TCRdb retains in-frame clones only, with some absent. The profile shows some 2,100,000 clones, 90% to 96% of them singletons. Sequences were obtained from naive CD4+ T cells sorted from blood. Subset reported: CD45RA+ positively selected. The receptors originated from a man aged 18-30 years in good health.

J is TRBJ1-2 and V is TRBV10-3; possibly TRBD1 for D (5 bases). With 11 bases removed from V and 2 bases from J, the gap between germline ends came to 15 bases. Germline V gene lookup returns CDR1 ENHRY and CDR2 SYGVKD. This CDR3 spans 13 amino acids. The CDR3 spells CALTQEGNYGYTF. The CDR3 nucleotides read TGTGCCCTCACCCAAGAGGGGAACTATGGCTACACCTTC.

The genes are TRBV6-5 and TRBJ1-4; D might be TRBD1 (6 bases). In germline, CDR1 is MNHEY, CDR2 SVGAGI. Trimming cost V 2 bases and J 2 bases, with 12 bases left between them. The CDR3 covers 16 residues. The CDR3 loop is CASSYGGGVTNEKLFF. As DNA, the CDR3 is TGTGCCAGCAGTTACGGGGGGGGCGTTACTAATGAAAAACTGTTTTTT.

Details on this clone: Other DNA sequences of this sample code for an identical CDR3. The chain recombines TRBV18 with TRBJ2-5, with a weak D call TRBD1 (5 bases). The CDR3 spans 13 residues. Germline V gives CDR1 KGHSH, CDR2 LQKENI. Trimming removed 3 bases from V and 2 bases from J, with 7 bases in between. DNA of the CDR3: TGTGCCAGCTCACCTCCAGGGCAAGAGACCCAGTACTTC. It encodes CASSPPGQETQYF.

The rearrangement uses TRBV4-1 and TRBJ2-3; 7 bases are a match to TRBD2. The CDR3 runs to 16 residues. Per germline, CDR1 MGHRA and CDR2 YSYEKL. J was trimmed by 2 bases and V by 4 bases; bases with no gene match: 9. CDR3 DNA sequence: TGCGCCAGCAGCCTAACGCGGGGGACCTCCACAGATACGCAGTATTTT. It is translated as CASSLTRGTSTDTQYF.

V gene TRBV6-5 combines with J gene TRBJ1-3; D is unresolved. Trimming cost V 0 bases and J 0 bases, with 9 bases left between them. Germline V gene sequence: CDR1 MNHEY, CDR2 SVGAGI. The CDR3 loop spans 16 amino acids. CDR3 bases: TGTGCCAGCAGTTACTCGCCGGCTGACTCTGGAAACACCATATATTTT. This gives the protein CASSYSPADSGNTIYF.

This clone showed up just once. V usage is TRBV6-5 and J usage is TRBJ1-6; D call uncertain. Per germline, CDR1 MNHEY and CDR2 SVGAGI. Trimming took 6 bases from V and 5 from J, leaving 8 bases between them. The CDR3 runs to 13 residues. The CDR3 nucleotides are TGTGCCAGCAGACCCCGGGATAATTCACCCCTCCACTTT. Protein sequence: CASRPRDNSPLHF.

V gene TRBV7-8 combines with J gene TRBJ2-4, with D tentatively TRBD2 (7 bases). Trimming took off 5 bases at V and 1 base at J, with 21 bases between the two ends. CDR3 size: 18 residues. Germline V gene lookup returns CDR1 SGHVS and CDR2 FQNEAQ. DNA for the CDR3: TGTGCCAGCAGCCTAACGAGGGGGGGCGAAGGCGCCAAAAACATTCAGTACTTC. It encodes CASSLTRGGEGAKNIQYF.

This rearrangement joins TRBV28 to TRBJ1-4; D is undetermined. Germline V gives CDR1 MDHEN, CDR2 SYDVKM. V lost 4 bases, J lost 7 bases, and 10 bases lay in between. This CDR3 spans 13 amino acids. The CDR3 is CASSSVPSEKLFF. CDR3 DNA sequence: TGTGCCAGCAGTTCGGTGCCGAGTGAAAAACTGTTTTTT.

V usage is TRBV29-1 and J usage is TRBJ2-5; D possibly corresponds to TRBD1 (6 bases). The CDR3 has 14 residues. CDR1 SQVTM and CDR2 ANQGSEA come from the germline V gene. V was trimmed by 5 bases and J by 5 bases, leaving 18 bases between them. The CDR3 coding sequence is TGCAGCGTTCTACAGGCCCTCCAGGGGGAGACCCAGTACTTC. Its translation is CSVLQALQGETQYF.

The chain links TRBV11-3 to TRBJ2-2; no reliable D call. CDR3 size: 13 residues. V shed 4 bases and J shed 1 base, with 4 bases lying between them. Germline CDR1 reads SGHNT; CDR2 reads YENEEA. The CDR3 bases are TGTGCCAGCAGCTCTCAGAACACCGGGGAGCTGTTTTTT. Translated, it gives CASSSQNTGELFF.

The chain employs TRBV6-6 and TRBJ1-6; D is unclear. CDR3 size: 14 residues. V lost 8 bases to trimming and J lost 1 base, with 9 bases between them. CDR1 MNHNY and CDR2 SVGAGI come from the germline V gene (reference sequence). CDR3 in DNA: TGTGCCAGCGGTGGGGTTTCCTATAATTCACCCCTCCACTTT. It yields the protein CASGGVSYNSPLHF.

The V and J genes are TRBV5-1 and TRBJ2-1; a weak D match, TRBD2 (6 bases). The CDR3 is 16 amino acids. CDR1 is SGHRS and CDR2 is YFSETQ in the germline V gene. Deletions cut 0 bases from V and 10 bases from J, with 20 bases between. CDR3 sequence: CASSLAGKREHGEQFF. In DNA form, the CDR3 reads TGCGCCAGCAGCTTGGCAGGAAAACGGGAGCATGGCGAGCAGTTCTTC.

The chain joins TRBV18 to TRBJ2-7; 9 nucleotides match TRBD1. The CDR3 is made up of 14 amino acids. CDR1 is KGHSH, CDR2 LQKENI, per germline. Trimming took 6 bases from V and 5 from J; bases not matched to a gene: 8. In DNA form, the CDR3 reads TGTGCCAGCTCCTCGTCCGGACAGGGGAACGAGCAGTACTTC. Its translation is CASSSSGQGNEQYF.

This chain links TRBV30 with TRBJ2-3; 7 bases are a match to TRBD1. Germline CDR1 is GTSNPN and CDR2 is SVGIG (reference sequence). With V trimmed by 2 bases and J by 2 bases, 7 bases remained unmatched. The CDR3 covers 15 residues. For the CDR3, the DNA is TGTGCCTGGAGTTTCGGGACAGTTTACACAGATACGCAGTATTTT. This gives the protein CAWSFGTVYTDTQYF. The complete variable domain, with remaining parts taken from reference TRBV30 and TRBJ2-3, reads SQTIHQWPATLVQPVGSPLSLECTVEGTSNPNLYWYRQAAGRGLQLLFYSVGIGQISSEVPQNLSASRPQDRQFILSSKKLLLSDSGFYLCAWSFGTVYTDTQYFGPGTRLTVL.

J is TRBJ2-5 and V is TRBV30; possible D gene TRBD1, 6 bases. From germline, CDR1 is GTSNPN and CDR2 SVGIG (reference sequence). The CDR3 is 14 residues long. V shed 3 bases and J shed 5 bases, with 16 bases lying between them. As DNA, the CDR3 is TGTGCCTGGAGCAGACAGAACACAGGGGAGACCCAGTACTTC. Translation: CAWSRQNTGETQYF.

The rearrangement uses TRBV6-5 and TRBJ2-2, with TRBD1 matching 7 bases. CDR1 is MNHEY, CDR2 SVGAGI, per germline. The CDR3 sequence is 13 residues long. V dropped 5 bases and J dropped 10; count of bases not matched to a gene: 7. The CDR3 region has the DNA TGTGCCAGCAGTCCCGACAGGGCAGTGGAGCTGTTTTTT. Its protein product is CASSPDRAVELFF.

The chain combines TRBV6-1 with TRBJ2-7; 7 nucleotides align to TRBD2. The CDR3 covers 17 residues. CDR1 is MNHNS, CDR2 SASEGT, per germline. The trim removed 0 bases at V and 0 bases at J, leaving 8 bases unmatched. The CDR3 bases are TGTGCCAGCAGTGAAGCTCGAGGGCGGGGGAGCTCCTACGAGCAGTACTTC. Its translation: CASSEARGRGSSYEQYF.

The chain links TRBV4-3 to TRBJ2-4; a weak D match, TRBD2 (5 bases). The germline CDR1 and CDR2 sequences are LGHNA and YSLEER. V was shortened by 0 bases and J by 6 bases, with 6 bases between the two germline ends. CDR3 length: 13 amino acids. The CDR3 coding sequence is TGCGCCAGCAGCCAAGACCGGGGAAACATTCAGTACTTC. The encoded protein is CASSQDRGNIQYF.

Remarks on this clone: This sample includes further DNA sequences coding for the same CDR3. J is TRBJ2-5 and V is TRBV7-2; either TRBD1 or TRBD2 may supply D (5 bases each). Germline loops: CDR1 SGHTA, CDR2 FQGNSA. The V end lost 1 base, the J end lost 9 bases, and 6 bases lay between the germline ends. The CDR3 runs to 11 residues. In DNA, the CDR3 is TGTGCCAGCAGCTTAGGAGGGGCCCAGTACTTC. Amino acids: CASSLGGAQYF.

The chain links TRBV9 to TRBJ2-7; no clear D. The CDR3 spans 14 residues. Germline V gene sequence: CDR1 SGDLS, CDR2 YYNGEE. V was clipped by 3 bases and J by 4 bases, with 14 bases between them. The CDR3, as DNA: TGTGCCAGCAGCGACACACAAACCGGTTACGAGCAGTACTTC. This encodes CASSDTQTGYEQYF.

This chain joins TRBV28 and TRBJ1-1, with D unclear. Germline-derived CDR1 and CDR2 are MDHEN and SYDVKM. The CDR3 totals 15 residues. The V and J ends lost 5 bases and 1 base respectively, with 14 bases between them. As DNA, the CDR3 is TGTGCCAGCAGTATAGGCGCTCGAGGGAACACTGAAGCTTTCTTT. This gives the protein CASSIGARGNTEAFF.

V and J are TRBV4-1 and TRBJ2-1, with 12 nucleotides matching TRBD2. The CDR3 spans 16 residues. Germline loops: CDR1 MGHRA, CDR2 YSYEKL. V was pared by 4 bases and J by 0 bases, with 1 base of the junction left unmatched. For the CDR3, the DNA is TGCGCCAGCAGCCCGGGACTAGCGGGCTCCTACAATGAGCAGTTCTTC. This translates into CASSPGLAGSYNEQFF.

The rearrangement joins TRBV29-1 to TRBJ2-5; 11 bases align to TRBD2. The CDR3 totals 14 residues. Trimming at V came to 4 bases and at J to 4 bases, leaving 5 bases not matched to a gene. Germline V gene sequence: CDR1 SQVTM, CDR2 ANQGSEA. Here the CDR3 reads CSVARTSGPETQYF. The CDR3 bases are TGCAGCGTTGCTAGGACTAGCGGGCCAGAGACCCAGTACTTC. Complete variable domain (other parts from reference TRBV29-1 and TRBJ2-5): SAVISQKPSRDICQRGTSLTIQCQVDSQVTMMFWYRQQPGQSLTLIATANQGSEATYESGFVIDKFPISRPNLTFSTLTVSNMSPEDSSIYLCSVARTSGPETQYFGPGTRLLVL.

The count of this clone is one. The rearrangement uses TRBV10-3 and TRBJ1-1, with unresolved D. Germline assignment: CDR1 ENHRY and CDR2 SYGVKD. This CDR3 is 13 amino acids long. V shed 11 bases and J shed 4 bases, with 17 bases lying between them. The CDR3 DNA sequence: TGTGCCGCGACACGGGAGCCCGCCACTGAAGCTTTCTTT. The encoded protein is CAATREPATEAFF.